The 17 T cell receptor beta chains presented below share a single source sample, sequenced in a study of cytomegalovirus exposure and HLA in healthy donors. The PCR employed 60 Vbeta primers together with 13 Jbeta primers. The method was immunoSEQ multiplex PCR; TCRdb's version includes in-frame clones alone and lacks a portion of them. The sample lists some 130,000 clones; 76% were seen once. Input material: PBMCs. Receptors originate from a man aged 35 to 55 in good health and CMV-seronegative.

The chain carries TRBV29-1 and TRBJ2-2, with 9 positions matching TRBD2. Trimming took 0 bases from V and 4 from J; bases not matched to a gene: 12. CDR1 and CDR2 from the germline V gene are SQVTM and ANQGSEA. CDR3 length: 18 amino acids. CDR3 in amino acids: CSVEDRVGGGAVTGELFF. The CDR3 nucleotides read TGCAGCGTTGAAGATCGGGTTGGCGGGGGGGCCGTCACCGGGGAGCTGTTTTTT.

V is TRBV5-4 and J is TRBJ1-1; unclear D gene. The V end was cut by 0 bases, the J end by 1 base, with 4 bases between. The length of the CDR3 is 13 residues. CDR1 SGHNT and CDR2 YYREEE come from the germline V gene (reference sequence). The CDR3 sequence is CASSLEQNTEAFF. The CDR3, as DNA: TGTGCCAGCAGCTTGGAACAGAACACTGAAGCTTTCTTT.

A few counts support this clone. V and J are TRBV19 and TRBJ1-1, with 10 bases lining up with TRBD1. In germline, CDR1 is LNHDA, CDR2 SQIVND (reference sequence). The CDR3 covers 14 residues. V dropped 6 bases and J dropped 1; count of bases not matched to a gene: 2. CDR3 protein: CASSWDRGNTEAFF. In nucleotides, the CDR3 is TGTGCCAGTAGCTGGGACAGGGGGAACACTGAAGCTTTCTTT.

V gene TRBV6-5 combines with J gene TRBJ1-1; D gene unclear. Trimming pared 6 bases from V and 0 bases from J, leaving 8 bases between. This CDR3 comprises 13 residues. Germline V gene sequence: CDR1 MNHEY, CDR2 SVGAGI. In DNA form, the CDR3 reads TGTGCCAGCAGCAGAACGATGAACACTGAAGCTTTCTTT. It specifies CASSRTMNTEAFF.

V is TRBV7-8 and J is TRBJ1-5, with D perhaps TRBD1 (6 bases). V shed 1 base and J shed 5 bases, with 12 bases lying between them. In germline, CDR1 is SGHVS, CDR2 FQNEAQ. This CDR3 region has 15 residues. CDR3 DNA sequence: TGTGCCAGCAGCTTAGAAATTGGGGGCGATCAGCCCCAGCATTTT. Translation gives CASSLEIGGDQPQHF. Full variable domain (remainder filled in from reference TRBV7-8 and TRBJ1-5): GAGVSQSPRYKVAKRGQDVALRCDPISGHVSLFWYQQALGQGPEFLTYFQNEAQLDKSGLPSDRFFAERPEGSVSTLKIQRTQQEDSAVYLCASSLEIGGDQPQHFGDGTRLSIL.

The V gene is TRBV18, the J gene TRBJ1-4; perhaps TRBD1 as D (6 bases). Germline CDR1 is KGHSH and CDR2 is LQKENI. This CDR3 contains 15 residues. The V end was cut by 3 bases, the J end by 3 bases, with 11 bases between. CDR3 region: CASSPNRVSNEKLFF. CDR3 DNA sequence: TGTGCCAGCTCACCTAACAGGGTTTCTAATGAAAAACTGTTTTTT.

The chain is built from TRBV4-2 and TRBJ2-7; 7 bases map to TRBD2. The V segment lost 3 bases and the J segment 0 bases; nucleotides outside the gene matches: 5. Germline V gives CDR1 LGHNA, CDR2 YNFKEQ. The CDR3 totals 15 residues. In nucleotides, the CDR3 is TGTGCCAGCAGCCAGGAGCGGGGCGGCTCCTACGAGCAGTACTTC. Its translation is CASSQERGGSYEQYF.

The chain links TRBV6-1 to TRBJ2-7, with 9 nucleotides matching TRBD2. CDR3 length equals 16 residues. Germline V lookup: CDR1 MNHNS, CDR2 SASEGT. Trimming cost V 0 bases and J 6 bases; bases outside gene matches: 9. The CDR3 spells CASSEAPGREGAEQYF. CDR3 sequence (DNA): TGTGCCAGCAGTGAAGCCCCGGGGCGGGAGGGGGCCGAGCAGTACTTC.

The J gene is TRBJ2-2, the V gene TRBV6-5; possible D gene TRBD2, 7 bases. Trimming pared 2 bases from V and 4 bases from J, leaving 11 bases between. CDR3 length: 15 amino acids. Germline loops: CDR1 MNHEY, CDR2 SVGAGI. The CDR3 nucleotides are TGTGCCAGCAGTTACGGGGGGGCGTTCACCGGGGAGCTGTTTTTT. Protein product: CASSYGGAFTGELFF.

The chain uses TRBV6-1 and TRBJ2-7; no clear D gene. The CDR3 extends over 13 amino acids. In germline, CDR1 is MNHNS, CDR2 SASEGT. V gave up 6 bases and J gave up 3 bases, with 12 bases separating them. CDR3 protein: CASRRDTYYEQYF. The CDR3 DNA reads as TGTGCCAGCAGGAGAGACACCTACTACGAGCAGTACTTC.

This CDR3 reads CSVRTSGSISGPQYF. CDR3 sequence (DNA): TGCAGCGTTCGGACTAGCGGGAGTATATCGGGTCCGCAGTATTTT. The chain links TRBV29-1 to TRBJ2-3; 13 bases align to TRBD2. The germline V gene has CDR1 SQVTM and CDR2 ANQGSEA. V gave up 5 bases and J gave up 10 bases; unmatched junction bases: 12. CDR3 size: 15 residues.

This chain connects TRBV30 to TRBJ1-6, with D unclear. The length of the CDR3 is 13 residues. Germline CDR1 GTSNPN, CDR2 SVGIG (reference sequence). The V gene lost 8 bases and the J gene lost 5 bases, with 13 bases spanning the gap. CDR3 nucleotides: TGTGCCCGCGGGCCCGCAAATAATTCACCCCTCCACTTT. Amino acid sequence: CARGPANNSPLHF.

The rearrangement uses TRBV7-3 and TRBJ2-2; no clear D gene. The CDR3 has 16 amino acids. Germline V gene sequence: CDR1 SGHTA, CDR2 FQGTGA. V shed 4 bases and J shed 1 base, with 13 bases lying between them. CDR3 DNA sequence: TGTGCCAGCAGCTCTATCCAAACGGTGAACACCGGGGAGCTGTTTTTT. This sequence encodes CASSSIQTVNTGELFF.

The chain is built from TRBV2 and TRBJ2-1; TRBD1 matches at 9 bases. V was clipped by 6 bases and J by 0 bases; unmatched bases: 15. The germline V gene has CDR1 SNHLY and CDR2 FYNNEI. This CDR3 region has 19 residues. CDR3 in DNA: TGTGCCAGCAGCTCCAGGGGACAGGGATCCCCAAGCTCCTACAATGAGCAGTTCTTC. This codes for CASSSRGQGSPSSYNEQFF.

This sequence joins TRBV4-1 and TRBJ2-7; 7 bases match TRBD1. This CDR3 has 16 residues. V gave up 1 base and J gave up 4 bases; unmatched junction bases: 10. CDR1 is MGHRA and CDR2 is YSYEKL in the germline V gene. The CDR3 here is CASSQVVAGGIYEQYF. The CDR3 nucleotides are TGCGCCAGCAGCCAAGTGGTAGCAGGGGGAATTTACGAGCAGTACTTC.

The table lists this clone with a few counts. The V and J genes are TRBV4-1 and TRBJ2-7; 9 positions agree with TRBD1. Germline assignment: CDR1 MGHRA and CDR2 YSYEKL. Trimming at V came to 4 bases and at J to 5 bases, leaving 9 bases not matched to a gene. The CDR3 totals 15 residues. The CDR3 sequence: CASSPSPGTGNEQYF. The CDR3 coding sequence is TGCGCCAGCAGCCCTAGTCCCGGGACAGGGAACGAGCAGTACTTC.

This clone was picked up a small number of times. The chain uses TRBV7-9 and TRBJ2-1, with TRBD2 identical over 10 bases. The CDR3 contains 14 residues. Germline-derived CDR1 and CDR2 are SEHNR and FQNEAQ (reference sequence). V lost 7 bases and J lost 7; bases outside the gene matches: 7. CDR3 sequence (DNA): TGTGCCAGCATGTTTCTAGCGGGGGTGAATGAGCAGTTCTTC. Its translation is CASMFLAGVNEQFF.